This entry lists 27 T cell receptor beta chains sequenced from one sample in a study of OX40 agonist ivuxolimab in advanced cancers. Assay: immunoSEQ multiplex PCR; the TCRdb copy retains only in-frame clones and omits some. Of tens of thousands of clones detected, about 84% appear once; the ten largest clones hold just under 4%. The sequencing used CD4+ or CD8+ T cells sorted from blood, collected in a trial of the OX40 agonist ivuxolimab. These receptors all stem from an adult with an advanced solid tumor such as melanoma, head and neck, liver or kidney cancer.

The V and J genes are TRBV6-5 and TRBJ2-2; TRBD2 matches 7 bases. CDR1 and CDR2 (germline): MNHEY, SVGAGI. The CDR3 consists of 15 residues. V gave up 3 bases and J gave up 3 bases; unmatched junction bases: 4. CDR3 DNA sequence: TGTGCCAGCAGTTATAAAGCGGGATACACCGGGGAGCTGTTTTTT. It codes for CASSYKAGYTGELFF.

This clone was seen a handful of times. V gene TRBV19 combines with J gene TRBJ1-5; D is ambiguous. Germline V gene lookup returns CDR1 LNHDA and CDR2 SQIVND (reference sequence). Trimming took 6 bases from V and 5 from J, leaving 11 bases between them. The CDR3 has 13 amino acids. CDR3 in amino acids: CASRDRRDQPQHF. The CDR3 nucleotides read TGTGCCAGTAGGGACCGGCGGGATCAGCCCCAGCATTTT.

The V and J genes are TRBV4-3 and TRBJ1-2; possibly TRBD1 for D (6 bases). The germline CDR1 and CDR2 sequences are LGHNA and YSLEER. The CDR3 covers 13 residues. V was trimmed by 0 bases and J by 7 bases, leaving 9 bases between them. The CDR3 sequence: CASSQDAGAGYTF. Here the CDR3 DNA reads TGCGCCAGCAGCCAAGATGCAGGGGCTGGCTACACCTTC.

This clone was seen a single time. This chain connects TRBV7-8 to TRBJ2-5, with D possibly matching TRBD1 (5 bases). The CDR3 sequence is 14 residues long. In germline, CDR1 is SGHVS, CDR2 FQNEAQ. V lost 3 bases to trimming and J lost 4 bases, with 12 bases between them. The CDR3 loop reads CASSFSGLGETQYF. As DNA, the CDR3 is TGTGCCAGCAGCTTTTCAGGGTTGGGAGAGACCCAGTACTTC.

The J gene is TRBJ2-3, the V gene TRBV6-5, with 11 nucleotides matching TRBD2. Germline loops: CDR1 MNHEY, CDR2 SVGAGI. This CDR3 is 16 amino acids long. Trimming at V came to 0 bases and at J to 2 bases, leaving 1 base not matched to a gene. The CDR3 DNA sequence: TGTGCCAGCAGTTACTCTAGCGGGGGGGTCACAGATACGCAGTATTTT. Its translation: CASSYSSGGVTDTQYF.

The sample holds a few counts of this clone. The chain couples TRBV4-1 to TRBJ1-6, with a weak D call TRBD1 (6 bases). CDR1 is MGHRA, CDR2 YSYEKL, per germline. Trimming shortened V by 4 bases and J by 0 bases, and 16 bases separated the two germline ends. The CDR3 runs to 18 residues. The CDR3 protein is CASSPRQVLSSYNSPLHF. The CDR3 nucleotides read TGCGCCAGCAGCCCGAGACAGGTTCTGAGCTCCTATAATTCACCCCTCCACTTT.

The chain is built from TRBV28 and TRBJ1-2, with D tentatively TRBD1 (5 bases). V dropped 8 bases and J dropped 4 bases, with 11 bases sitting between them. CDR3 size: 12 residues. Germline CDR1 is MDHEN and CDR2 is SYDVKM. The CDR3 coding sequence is TGTGCCAGCCTCGGAGGGGTCTATGGCTACACCTTC. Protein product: CASLGGVYGYTF.

The CDR3 DNA follows: TGTGCCTGGAATCTTGCGGGGCATCGGGAGACCCAGTACTTC. Translated: CAWNLAGHRETQYF. The rearrangement links TRBV30 to TRBJ2-5; perhaps TRBD2 as D (6 bases). The germline CDR1 and CDR2 sequences are GTSNPN and SVGIG (reference sequence). The ends were cut back, 4 bases at V and 5 bases at J, with 17 bases in the middle. This CDR3 comprises 14 residues.

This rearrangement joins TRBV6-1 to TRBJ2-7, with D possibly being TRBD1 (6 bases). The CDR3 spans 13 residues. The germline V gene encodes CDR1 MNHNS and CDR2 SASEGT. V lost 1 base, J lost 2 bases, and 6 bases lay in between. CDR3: CASSEDRAYEQYF. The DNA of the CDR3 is TGTGCCAGCAGTGAAGACAGGGCCTACGAGCAGTACTTC.

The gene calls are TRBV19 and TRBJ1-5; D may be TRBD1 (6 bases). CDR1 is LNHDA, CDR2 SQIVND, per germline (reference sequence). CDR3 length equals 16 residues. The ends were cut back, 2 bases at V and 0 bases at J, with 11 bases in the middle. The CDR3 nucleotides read TGTGCCAGTAGTATACAGGACAGATATAGCAATCAGCCCCAGCATTTT. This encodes CASSIQDRYSNQPQHF.

CDR3 sequence: CASSYNSGGGANVLTF. CDR3 DNA sequence: TGTGCCAGCAGTTACAATTCTGGGGGTGGGGCCAACGTCCTGACTTTC. The chain joins TRBV6-6 to TRBJ2-6, with D possibly being TRBD1 or TRBD2 (5 bases each). Germline V CDR1 and CDR2: MNHNY, SVGAGI (reference sequence). The CDR3 is made up of 16 amino acids. V was pared by 2 bases and J by 3 bases, with 11 bases between.

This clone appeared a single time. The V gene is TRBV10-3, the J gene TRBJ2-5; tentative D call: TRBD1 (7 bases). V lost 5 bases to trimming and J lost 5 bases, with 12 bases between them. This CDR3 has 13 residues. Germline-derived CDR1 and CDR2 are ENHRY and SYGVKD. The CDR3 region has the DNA TGTGCCATCAGTTTCGGAGGGGGCGAGACCCAGTACTTC. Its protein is CAISFGGGETQYF.

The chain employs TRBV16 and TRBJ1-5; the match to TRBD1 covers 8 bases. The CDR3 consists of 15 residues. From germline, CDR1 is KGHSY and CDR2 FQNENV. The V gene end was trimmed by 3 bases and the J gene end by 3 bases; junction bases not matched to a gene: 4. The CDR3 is CASSHGRGPNQPQHF. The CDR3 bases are TGTGCCAGCAGCCATGGCAGGGGGCCCAATCAGCCCCAGCATTTT.

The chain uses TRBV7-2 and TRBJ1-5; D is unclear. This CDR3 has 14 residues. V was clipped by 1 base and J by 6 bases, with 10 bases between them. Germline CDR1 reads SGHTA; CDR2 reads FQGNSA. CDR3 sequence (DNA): TGTGCCAGCAGCTTAGAGGGTACGGGTCAGCCCCAGCATTTT. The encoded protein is CASSLEGTGQPQHF.

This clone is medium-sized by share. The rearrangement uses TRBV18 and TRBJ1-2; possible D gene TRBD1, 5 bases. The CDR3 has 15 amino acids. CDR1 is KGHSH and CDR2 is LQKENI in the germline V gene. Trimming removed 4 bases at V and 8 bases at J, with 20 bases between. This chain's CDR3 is CASSLVQEGGGGYTF. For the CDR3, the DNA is TGTGCCAGCTCACTTGTACAGGAAGGAGGTGGCGGCTACACCTTC.

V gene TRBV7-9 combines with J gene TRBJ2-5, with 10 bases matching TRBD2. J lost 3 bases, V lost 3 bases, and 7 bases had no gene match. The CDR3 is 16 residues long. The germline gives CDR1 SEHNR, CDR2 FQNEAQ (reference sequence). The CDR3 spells CASSFGPGTSEETQYF. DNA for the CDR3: TGTGCCAGCAGCTTCGGCCCCGGGACTAGCGAAGAGACCCAGTACTTC. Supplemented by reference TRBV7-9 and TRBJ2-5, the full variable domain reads DTGVSQNPRHKITKRGQNVTFRCDPISEHNRLYWYRQTLGQGPEFLTYFQNEAQLEKSRLLSDRFSAERPKGSFSTLEIQRTEQGDSAMYLCASSFGPGTSEETQYFGPGTRLLVL.

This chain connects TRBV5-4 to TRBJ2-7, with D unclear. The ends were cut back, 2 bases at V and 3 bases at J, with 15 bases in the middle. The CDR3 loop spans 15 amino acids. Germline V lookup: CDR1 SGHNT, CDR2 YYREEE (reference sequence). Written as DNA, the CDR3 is TGTGCCAGCAGCTTCATGCCAGCAGGAGACTACGAGCAGTACTTC. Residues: CASSFMPAGDYEQYF.

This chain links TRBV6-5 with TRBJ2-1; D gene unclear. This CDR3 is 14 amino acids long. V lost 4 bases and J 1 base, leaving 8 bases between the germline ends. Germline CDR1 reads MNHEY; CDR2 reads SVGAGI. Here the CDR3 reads CASSWVGSYNEQFF. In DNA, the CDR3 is TGTGCCAGCAGTTGGGTAGGGTCCTACAATGAGCAGTTCTTC.

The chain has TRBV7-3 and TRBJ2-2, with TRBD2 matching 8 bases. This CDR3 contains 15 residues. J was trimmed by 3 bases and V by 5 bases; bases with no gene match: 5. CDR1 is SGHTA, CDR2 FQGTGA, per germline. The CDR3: CASSATGGYTGELFF. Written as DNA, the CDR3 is TGTGCCAGCAGCGCGACGGGAGGGTACACCGGGGAGCTGTTTTTT.

CDR3 sequence (DNA): TGCAGCGTCTTGGTCCACGGGACAGGGGGCGCGCGGGGCTACACCTTC. Its translation is CSVLVHGTGGARGYTF. The genes are TRBV29-1 and TRBJ1-2, with 12 bases aligning to TRBD1. This CDR3 spans 16 amino acids. Germline V gene data show CDR1 as SQVTM and CDR2 as ANQGSEA. After removal of 6 bases from V and 8 bases from J, the junction contained 16 bases not matched to a gene.

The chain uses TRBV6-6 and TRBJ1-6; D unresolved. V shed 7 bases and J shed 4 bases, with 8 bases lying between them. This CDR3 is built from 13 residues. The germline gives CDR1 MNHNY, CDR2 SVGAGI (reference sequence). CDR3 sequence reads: CASTRGYNSPLHF. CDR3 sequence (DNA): TGTGCCAGCACCCGGGGATATAATTCACCCCTCCACTTT.

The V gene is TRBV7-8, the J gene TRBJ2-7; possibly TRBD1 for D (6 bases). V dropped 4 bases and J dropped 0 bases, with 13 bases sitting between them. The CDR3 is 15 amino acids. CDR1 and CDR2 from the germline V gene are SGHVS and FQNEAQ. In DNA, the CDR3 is TGTGCCAGCAGCTCGGTTAACAGGGACTCCTACGAGCAGTACTTC. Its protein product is CASSSVNRDSYEQYF.

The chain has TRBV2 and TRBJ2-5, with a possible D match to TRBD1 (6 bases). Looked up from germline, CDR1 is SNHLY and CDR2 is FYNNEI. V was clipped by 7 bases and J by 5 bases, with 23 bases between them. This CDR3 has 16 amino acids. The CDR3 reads CASTREEGVQGETQYF. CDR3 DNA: TGTGCCAGCACTAGAGAAGAGGGGGTTCAGGGGGAGACCCAGTACTTC. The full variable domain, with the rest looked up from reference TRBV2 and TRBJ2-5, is EPEVTQTPSHQVTQMGQEVILRCVPISNHLYFYWYRQILGQKVEFLVSFYNNEISEKSEIFDDQFSVERPDGSNFTLKIRSTKLEDSAMYFCASTREEGVQGETQYFGPGTRLLVL.

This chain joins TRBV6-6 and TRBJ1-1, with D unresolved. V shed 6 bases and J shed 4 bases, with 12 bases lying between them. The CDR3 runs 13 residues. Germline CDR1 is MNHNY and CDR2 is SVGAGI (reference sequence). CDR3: CASSGLLGTEAFF. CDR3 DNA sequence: TGTGCCAGCAGCGGACTGCTGGGCACTGAAGCTTTCTTT.

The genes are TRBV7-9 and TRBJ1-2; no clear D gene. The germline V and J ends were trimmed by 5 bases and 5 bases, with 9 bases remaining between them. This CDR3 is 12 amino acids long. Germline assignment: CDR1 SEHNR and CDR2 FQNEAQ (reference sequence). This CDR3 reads CASSLQVYGYTF. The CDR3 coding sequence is TGTGCCAGCAGCCTGCAGGTTTATGGCTACACCTTC.

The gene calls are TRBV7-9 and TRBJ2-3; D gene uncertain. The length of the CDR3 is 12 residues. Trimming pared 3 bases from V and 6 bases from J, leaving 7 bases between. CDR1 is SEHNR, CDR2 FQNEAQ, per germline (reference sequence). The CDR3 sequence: CASSLNLDTQYF. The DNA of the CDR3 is TGTGCCAGCAGCTTGAACCTTGATACGCAGTATTTT.

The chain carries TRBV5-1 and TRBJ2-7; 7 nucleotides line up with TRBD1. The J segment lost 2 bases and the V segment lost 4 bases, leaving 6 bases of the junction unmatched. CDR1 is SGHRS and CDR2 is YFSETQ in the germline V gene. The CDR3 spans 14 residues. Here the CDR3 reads CASSLTGITYEQYF. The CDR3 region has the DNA TGCGCCAGCAGCCTGACAGGGATCACCTACGAGCAGTACTTC. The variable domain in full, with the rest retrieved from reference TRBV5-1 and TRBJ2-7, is KAGVTQTPRYLIKTRGQQVTLSCSPISGHRSVSWYQQTPGQGLQFLFEYFSETQRNKGNFPGRFSGRQFSNSRSEMNVSTLELGDSALYLCASSLTGITYEQYFGPGTRLTVT.